The subject of this entry is one TCR beta chain. The CDR3 runs 17 residues. The ends lost 4 bases at V and 6 bases at J; junction bases unmatched: 10. Looked up from germline, CDR1 is MDHEN and CDR2 is SYDVKM. The entry originates in a study of blood T cell repertoires in COVID-19. Here immunoSEQ multiplex PCR was the method, and the copy in TCRdb shows in-frame clones only, minus some. The data contain more than 55,000 clones, over 70% of them singletons. This sequence was found in a woman between 70 and 85 years old with acute or convalescent COVID-19. The source material was peripheral blood. The chain combines TRBV28 with TRBJ2-2; the match to TRBD1 covers 11 bases. The CDR3 coding sequence is TGTGCCAGCAGTTACCCTTCAGGGACAGGGGGATCCGGGGAGCTGTTTTTT. Residues: CASSYPSGTGGSGELFF.